These 30 T cell receptor beta chains originate from one sample sequenced in a study of OX40 agonist ivuxolimab in advanced cancers. Profiling relied on immunoSEQ multiplex PCR, and the TCRdb table lists in-frame clones only, not all of them. The sample includes 71,000 or so clones, over 90% of them seen just once. Sequenced material: CD4+ or CD8+ T cells sorted from blood, taken in a trial of the OX40 agonist ivuxolimab. The receptor source for this set is an adult with an advanced solid tumor such as melanoma, head and neck, liver or kidney cancer.

The rearrangement uses TRBV5-6 and TRBJ2-7, with 7 bases lining up with TRBD2. Losses at the gene ends were 0 bases for V and 6 bases for J; bases not matched to a gene: 3. The CDR3 is 13 amino acids. Per germline, CDR1 SGHDT and CDR2 YYEEEE. CDR3 sequence (DNA): TGTGCCAGCAGCTTGGGGTGGGGGGGCGAGCAGTACTTC. It encodes CASSLGWGGEQYF.

The rearrangement links TRBV19 to TRBJ2-7; D may correspond to TRBD1 or TRBD2 (5 bases each). CDR1 and CDR2 from the germline V gene are LNHDA and SQIVND (reference sequence). The CDR3 runs 14 residues. V was trimmed by 5 bases and J by 2 bases, leaving 13 bases between them. As DNA, the CDR3 is TGTGCCAGTAGTCCCGGGGCGGGTCCCTACGAGCAGTACTTC. Protein: CASSPGAGPYEQYF.

The chain combines TRBV19 with TRBJ2-7; D is perhaps TRBD2 (5 bases). Germline lookup yields CDR1 LNHDA and CDR2 SQIVND (reference sequence). The CDR3 totals 15 residues. V lost 5 bases, J lost 1 base, and 15 bases lay in between. CDR3 sequence: CASSPYFGGSYEQYF. In DNA form, the CDR3 reads TGTGCCAGTAGTCCCTATTTCGGCGGGTCCTACGAGCAGTACTTC.

The chain combines TRBV5-5 with TRBJ2-5; 7 nucleotides agree with TRBD1. This CDR3 spans 15 amino acids. Trimming at V came to 4 bases and at J to 5 bases, leaving 11 bases not matched to a gene. Per germline, CDR1 SGHKS and CDR2 YYEKEE (reference sequence). The CDR3 loop is CASSTTGRGRETQYF. The CDR3 DNA is TGTGCCAGCAGCACGACAGGGCGAGGGCGTGAGACCCAGTACTTC.

The CDR3 protein is CASSKGLYHYEQYF. As DNA, the CDR3 is TGTGCCAGCAGTAAGGGACTATACCACTACGAGCAGTACTTC. J is TRBJ2-7 and V is TRBV27, with 7 bases lining up with TRBD2. There are 14 residues in the CDR3. Trimming took 5 bases from V and 3 from J; bases not matched to a gene: 7. Looked up from germline, CDR1 is MNHEY and CDR2 is SMNVEV (reference sequence).

CDR3 in DNA: TGTGCCAGCAATCTGGACGACCTCAATGAGCAGTTCTTC. Residues: CASNLDDLNEQFF. This chain connects TRBV7-9 to TRBJ2-1; D unclear. The CDR3 covers 13 residues. Trimming removed 7 bases at V and 6 bases at J, with 13 bases between. Germline V CDR1 and CDR2: SEHNR, FQNEAQ (reference sequence). The full variable domain, with the rest looked up from reference TRBV7-9 and TRBJ2-1, is DTGVSQNPRHKITKRGQNVTFRCDPISEHNRLYWYRQTLGQGPEFLTYFQNEAQLEKSRLLSDRFSAERPKGSFSTLEIQRTEQGDSAMYLCASNLDDLNEQFFGPGTRLTVL.

This clone was detected only once. The chain carries TRBV4-1 and TRBJ1-1, with no clear D. The germline gives CDR1 MGHRA, CDR2 YSYEKL. Trimming cost V 0 bases and J 1 base, with 15 bases left between them. This CDR3 contains 17 residues. The CDR3 nucleotides read TGCGCCAGCAGCCAAGATTTACTTACCTGGCGGAACACTGAAGCTTTCTTT. It encodes CASSQDLLTWRNTEAFF.

This chain joins TRBV11-2 and TRBJ2-2; D ambiguous. Trimming left V 4 bases short and J 1 base short, with 4 bases between. Germline values: CDR1 SGHAT, CDR2 FQNNGV. The CDR3 is made up of 13 amino acids. The CDR3 region has the DNA TGTGCCAGCAGCTACGGGAACACCGGGGAGCTGTTTTTT. Its protein product is CASSYGNTGELFF. The variable domain in full, with the rest retrieved from reference TRBV11-2 and TRBJ2-2, is EAGVAQSPRYKIIEKRQSVAFWCNPISGHATLYWYQQILGQGPKLLIQFQNNGVVDDSQLPKDRFSAERLKGVDSTLKIQPAKLEDSAVYLCASSYGNTGELFFGEGSRLTVL.

The chain joins TRBV30 to TRBJ1-1, with D possibly matching TRBD1 (5 bases). Germline V gene sequence: CDR1 GTSNPN, CDR2 SVGIG (reference sequence). This CDR3 is built from 14 residues. V was cut by 4 bases and J by 0 bases, with 12 bases left in between. The CDR3 loop reads CAWNEGRLNTEAFF. The CDR3 DNA is TGTGCCTGGAACGAGGGACGATTGAACACTGAAGCTTTCTTT.

CDR3 sequence: CASSMGLPSYNEQFF. CDR3 DNA: TGTGCCAGTAGTATGGGACTACCCTCCTACAATGAGCAGTTCTTC. The V call is TRBV19, the J call TRBJ2-1; TRBD2 agrees at 7 bases. The CDR3 consists of 15 residues. Germline CDR1 reads LNHDA; CDR2 reads SQIVND (reference sequence). The V segment lost 3 bases and the J segment 0 bases; nucleotides outside the gene matches: 2.

The genes are TRBV7-6 and TRBJ2-7; 8 bases align to TRBD2. Germline CDR1 reads SGHVS; CDR2 reads FNYEAQ. V gave up 5 bases and J gave up 0 bases; unmatched junction bases: 6. The CDR3 totals 15 residues. The CDR3 bases are TGTGCCAGCAGCCTCTTTAGCGGGGTCTCCTACGAGCAGTACTTC. Its translation is CASSLFSGVSYEQYF.

The genes are TRBV19 and TRBJ2-7; perhaps TRBD1 as D (5 bases). The CDR3 is 15 residues long. Germline CDR1 is LNHDA and CDR2 is SQIVND (reference sequence). V was shortened by 2 bases and J by 3 bases, with 14 bases between the two germline ends. DNA of the CDR3: TGTGCCAGTAGTATAACAGGAGACGGGTTCTACGAGCAGTACTTC. Its translation is CASSITGDGFYEQYF.

V usage is TRBV20-1 and J usage is TRBJ2-1, with D perhaps TRBD2 (5 bases). Germline values: CDR1 DFQATT, CDR2 SNEGSKA (reference sequence). The CDR3 is made up of 11 amino acids. Trimming took 1 base from V and 8 from J, leaving 6 bases between them. The CDR3 region is CSARGGHEQFF. In nucleotides, the CDR3 is TGCAGTGCTAGAGGAGGGCATGAGCAGTTCTTC.

This sequence joins TRBV30 and TRBJ1-6; 10 bases align to TRBD1. V lost 2 bases to trimming and J lost 11 bases; unmatched junction nucleotides: 6. Germline values: CDR1 GTSNPN, CDR2 SVGIG (reference sequence). The CDR3 runs 14 residues. CDR3 DNA sequence: TGTGCCTGGAGTTTTCGGACAGGGGGGACACCCCTCCACTTT. Its translation is CAWSFRTGGTPLHF.

V gene TRBV2 combines with J gene TRBJ1-2; D is ambiguous. V was pared by 4 bases and J by 3 bases, with 15 bases between. Germline V CDR1 and CDR2: SNHLY, FYNNEI. The CDR3 is 15 residues long. CDR3 protein: CASSVTLGADYGYTF. The DNA of the CDR3 is TGTGCCAGCAGTGTTACCCTGGGTGCCGACTATGGCTACACCTTC.

CDR3 protein: CASSVGTSNEQFF. In DNA form, the CDR3 reads TGTGCCAGCAGCGTAGGGACTAGCAATGAGCAGTTCTTC. The rearrangement joins TRBV9 to TRBJ2-1; 7 bases line up with TRBD2. Unmatched junction bases numbered 0, after V lost 0 bases and J lost 6 bases. Germline V lookup: CDR1 SGDLS, CDR2 YYNGEE. The CDR3 is made up of 13 amino acids.

The table lists this clone with a few counts. This chain connects TRBV27 to TRBJ1-5, with a possible D match to TRBD1 (5 bases). The V and J ends lost 5 bases and 7 bases respectively, with 15 bases between them. This CDR3 region has 14 residues. Germline V gene sequence: CDR1 MNHEY, CDR2 SMNVEV (reference sequence). DNA for the CDR3: TGTGCCAGCAGTGAAAGGGGCGTGTGGCAGCCCCAGCATTTT. Translated: CASSERGVWQPQHF.

The gene calls are TRBV6-5 and TRBJ2-1; D possibly corresponds to TRBD1 (5 bases). The germline CDR1 and CDR2 sequences are MNHEY and SVGAGI. The CDR3 extends over 15 amino acids. Trimming removed 4 bases from V and 0 bases from J, with 10 bases in between. CDR3 DNA sequence: TGTGCCAGCAGTTCGACAGAGAGCTCCTACAATGAGCAGTTCTTC. Translated: CASSSTESSYNEQFF.

The CDR3 nucleotides read TGCGCCAGCAGCCAAGGGGACACAAGGGGCTGGACTGAAGCTTTCTTT. It specifies CASSQGDTRGWTEAFF. The genes are TRBV4-1 and TRBJ1-1, with D possibly matching TRBD1 (6 bases). The V end was cut by 1 base, the J end by 5 bases, with 17 bases between. CDR3 size: 16 residues. Germline assignment: CDR1 MGHRA and CDR2 YSYEKL.

The rearrangement links TRBV29-1 to TRBJ1-1; 10 nucleotides align to TRBD1. The length of the CDR3 is 13 residues. Germline CDR1 reads SQVTM; CDR2 reads ANQGSEA. With 7 bases clipped from V and 6 bases from J, the junction kept 8 bases outside the gene matches. The CDR3 here is CSGSGQGGPEAFF. CDR3 sequence (DNA): TGCAGCGGTTCCGGACAGGGGGGCCCTGAAGCTTTCTTT.

This clone was found a few times. This chain links TRBV6-5 with TRBJ1-1, with no clear D. Between the trimmed V and J ends, which lost 2 bases and 6 bases, there was a span of 13 bases. Germline V gene data show CDR1 as MNHEY and CDR2 as SVGAGI. The length of the CDR3 is 14 residues. The CDR3 sequence is CASSYGGNYAEAFF. The CDR3 DNA reads as TGTGCCAGCAGTTACGGAGGGAATTACGCTGAAGCTTTCTTT.

The sample holds one count of this clone. The chain employs TRBV15 and TRBJ1-1, with TRBD1 as a possible D gene (5 bases). CDR1 is LNHNV, CDR2 YYDKDF, per germline (reference sequence). The CDR3 has 17 amino acids. Trimming took 3 bases from V and 1 from J, leaving 18 bases between them. As DNA, the CDR3 is TGTGCCACCAGCAGGGGAGTAGGGGACGTAACGAACACTGAAGCTTTCTTT. Encoded protein: CATSRGVGDVTNTEAFF.

V is TRBV5-5 and J is TRBJ2-7; maybe TRBD1 (5 bases). The CDR3 has 12 amino acids. In germline, CDR1 is SGHKS, CDR2 YYEKEE (reference sequence). Deletions cut 4 bases from V and 1 base from J, with 6 bases between. The CDR3 coding sequence is TGTGCCAGCAGCCCAGGGTCCTACGAGCAGTACTTC. Translation: CASSPGSYEQYF. Based on the CDR3 plus reference TRBV5-5 and TRBJ2-7, the full variable domain is DAGVTQSPTHLIKTRGQQVTLRCSPISGHKSVSWYQQVLGQGPQFIFQYYEKEERGRGNFPDRFSARQFPNYSSELNVNALLLGDSALYLCASSPGSYEQYFGPGTRLTVT.

The gene calls are TRBV18 and TRBJ2-1; D may be TRBD1 (5 bases). From germline, CDR1 is KGHSH and CDR2 LQKENI. Trimming cost V 5 bases and J 0 bases, with 8 bases left between them. The CDR3 runs to 14 residues. The CDR3 reads CASSWGSSYNEQFF. CDR3 DNA: TGTGCCAGCTCATGGGGCAGCTCCTACAATGAGCAGTTCTTC.

V gene TRBV27 combines with J gene TRBJ1-1; 7 bases line up with TRBD1. The CDR3 loop spans 14 amino acids. V was clipped by 7 bases and J by 0 bases; unmatched bases: 5. The V gene's germline CDR1 is MNHEY and CDR2 SMNVEV (reference sequence). The CDR3 is CASIPTGMNTEAFF. For the CDR3, the DNA is TGTGCCAGCATTCCGACAGGGATGAACACTGAAGCTTTCTTT.

The V gene is TRBV19, the J gene TRBJ2-1, with 9 bases identical to TRBD1. This CDR3 spans 14 amino acids. V was clipped by 5 bases and J by 6 bases; unmatched bases: 5. CDR1 is LNHDA, CDR2 SQIVND, per germline (reference sequence). This CDR3 reads CASSFGTGLNEQFF. For the CDR3, the DNA is TGTGCCAGTAGTTTCGGGACAGGGCTCAATGAGCAGTTCTTC. The variable domain in full, completed from reference TRBV19 and TRBJ2-1, reads DGGITQSPKYLFRKEGQNVTLSCEQNLNHDAMYWYRQDPGQGLRLIYYSQIVNDFQKGDIAEGYSVSREKKESFPLTVTSAQKNPTAFYLCASSFGTGLNEQFFGPGTRLTVL.

The chain carries TRBV13 and TRBJ2-2; the D is unclear. Germline loops: CDR1 PRHDT, CDR2 FYEKMQ (reference sequence). Trimming took off 7 bases at V and 4 bases at J, with 7 bases between the two ends. The CDR3 is made up of 12 amino acids. This CDR3 reads CASKNTTGELFF. Here the CDR3 DNA reads TGTGCCAGCAAGAATACCACCGGGGAGCTGTTTTTT.

This chain joins TRBV9 and TRBJ2-7, with a tentative D call TRBD1 (5 bases). V was pared by 0 bases and J by 5 bases, with 9 bases between. The CDR3 contains 13 residues. The germline gives CDR1 SGDLS, CDR2 YYNGEE. The CDR3: CASSVGQGDEQYF. The CDR3 nucleotides are TGTGCCAGCAGCGTAGGGCAGGGTGACGAGCAGTACTTC. The variable domain in full, completed from reference TRBV9 and TRBJ2-7, reads DSGVTQTPKHLITATGQRVTLRCSPRSGDLSVYWYQQSLDQGLQFLIQYYNGEERAKGNILERFSAQQFPDLHSELNLSSLELGDSALYFCASSVGQGDEQYFGPGTRLTVT.

V usage is TRBV28 and J usage is TRBJ1-5; D unclear. The CDR3 is made up of 11 amino acids. Germline loops: CDR1 MDHEN, CDR2 SYDVKM. V was pared by 5 bases and J by 12 bases, with 11 bases between. CDR3 in DNA: TGTGCCAGCAGTCTTGCCCAAGGCCAGCATTTT. This translates into CASSLAQGQHF. The full variable domain, rest sourced from reference TRBV28 and TRBJ1-5, is DVKVTQSSRYLVKRTGEKVFLECVQDMDHENMFWYRQDPGLGLRLIYFSYDVKMKEKGDIPEGYSVSREKKERFSLILESASTNQTSMYLCASSLAQGQHFGDGTRLSIL.

The chain uses TRBV28 and TRBJ2-1, with TRBD2 as a possible D gene (7 bases). There are 15 residues in the CDR3. Germline-derived CDR1 and CDR2 are MDHEN and SYDVKM. The germline V and J ends were trimmed by 6 bases and 7 bases, with 19 bases remaining between them. In DNA, the CDR3 is TGTGCCAGCAGATTGGCTAGCGGAGGGGGGAATGAGCAGTTCTTC. Amino acids: CASRLASGGGNEQFF.